A single sample gave rise to the 20 T cell receptor beta chains below, sequenced in a study of a mutant IDH1 vaccine in newly diagnosed glioma. Antigen specificity for these receptors is unknown. Measured with immunoSEQ multiplex PCR; TCRdb has only the in-frame clones, and not every one. The sample lists roughly 30,000 clones; 78% were seen once. The sample's time point: week 11, during vaccination. In the vaccine, a single dose held 300 ug of the mutant IDH1 20-mer peptide, along with topical imiquimod. The sequenced sample was PBMCs, obtained from a glioma patient whose treatment included an IDH1 peptide vaccine. Source of these receptors: a man aged 30 to 39 with glioma.

The chain carries TRBV25-1 and TRBJ1-2; no clear D. The CDR3 has 13 residues. V lost 2 bases and J lost 0, with 4 bases in between. Germline V CDR1 and CDR2: MGHDK, SYGVNS. The CDR3: CASSEAANYGYTF. For the CDR3, the DNA is TGTGCCAGCAGTGAAGCCGCTAACTATGGCTACACCTTC.

The gene calls are TRBV7-2 and TRBJ2-5, with TRBD2 as a possible D gene (5 bases). Deletions cut 5 bases from V and 5 bases from J, with 12 bases between. The CDR3 has 13 residues. Looked up from germline, CDR1 is SGHTA and CDR2 is FQGNSA. CDR3 sequence: CASSQAGGETQYF. The DNA of the CDR3 is TGTGCCAGCAGCCAGGCTGGAGGCGAGACCCAGTACTTC.

The chain links TRBV5-1 to TRBJ1-5; no definite D call. V was pared by 0 bases and J by 4 bases, with 8 bases between. The CDR3 consists of 14 residues. Germline-derived CDR1 and CDR2 are SGHRS and YFSETQ. The CDR3 region is CASSLVGGNQPQHF. The CDR3 DNA is TGCGCCAGCAGCTTGGTGGGTGGAAATCAGCCCCAGCATTTT.

The chain carries TRBV7-6 and TRBJ1-2, with 7 bases aligning to TRBD1. V lost 2 bases, J lost 0 bases, and 6 bases stayed unmatched. Germline V lookup: CDR1 SGHVS, CDR2 FNYEAQ. This CDR3 region has 16 residues. CDR3: CASSLTYRGANYGYTF. The CDR3 region has the DNA TGTGCCAGCAGCTTAACTTACAGGGGCGCTAACTATGGCTACACCTTC.

The J gene is TRBJ2-7, the V gene TRBV7-2; tentatively, D is TRBD1 or TRBD2 (5 bases each). V was pared by 1 base and J by 3 bases, with 16 bases between. CDR3 length: 16 residues. Germline CDR1 and CDR2: SGHTA and FQGNSA. The CDR3 is CASSLGPRAGSYEQYF. DNA of the CDR3: TGTGCCAGCAGCTTAGGTCCCCGGGCAGGGAGCTACGAGCAGTACTTC.

The chain combines TRBV30 with TRBJ1-6; D may be TRBD1 (5 bases). CDR1 and CDR2 (germline): GTSNPN, SVGIG (reference sequence). Trimming removed 2 bases from V and 14 bases from J, with 19 bases in between. This CDR3 comprises 14 residues. Here the CDR3 DNA reads TGTGCCTGGAGTAAAGACAGCCAAGTAGTGACCCTCCACTTT. Encoded protein: CAWSKDSQVVTLHF.

The chain recombines TRBV2 with TRBJ2-3; TRBD1 is a possible D gene (6 bases). The germline gives CDR1 SNHLY, CDR2 FYNNEI. The CDR3 has 14 residues. Trimming took off 6 bases at V and 8 bases at J, with 18 bases between the two ends. The CDR3, as DNA: TGTGCCAGCAGCTCGGGATCCTTAGGGGGTACGCAGTATTTT. Protein: CASSSGSLGGTQYF.

The chain carries TRBV25-1 and TRBJ1-2; possibly TRBD1 for D (5 bases). Germline CDR1 and CDR2: MGHDK and SYGVNS. This CDR3 has 13 residues. The V and J ends lost 2 bases and 4 bases respectively, with 8 bases between them. CDR3 nucleotide sequence: TGTGCCAGCAGTGAAATAGGGGTCTATGGCTACACCTTC. It is translated as CASSEIGVYGYTF.

This clone has only a few counts. The genes are TRBV4-1 and TRBJ1-6; 9 positions match TRBD1. The V segment lost 3 bases and the J segment 0 bases; nucleotides outside the gene matches: 3. Germline V gene lookup returns CDR1 MGHRA and CDR2 YSYEKL. There are 17 residues in the CDR3. CDR3 in amino acids: CASSQKTGGSYNSPLHF. Here the CDR3 DNA reads TGCGCCAGCAGCCAGAAGACAGGGGGCTCCTATAATTCACCCCTCCACTTT.

This chain joins TRBV7-2 and TRBJ1-4; D ambiguous. This CDR3 has 15 residues. Germline CDR1 reads SGHTA; CDR2 reads FQGNSA. The V end was cut by 1 base, the J end by 5 bases, with 11 bases between. CDR3 in DNA: TGTGCCAGCAGCTTAGTATGGACGGCAAATGAAAAACTGTTTTTT. It is translated as CASSLVWTANEKLFF.

This clone was found once. The chain links TRBV7-2 to TRBJ2-7; D could derive from TRBD1 or TRBD2 (5 bases each). This CDR3 has 14 amino acids. Deletions cut 1 base from V and 2 bases from J, with 9 bases between. CDR1 is SGHTA and CDR2 is FQGNSA in the germline V gene. CDR3 loop: CASSLGDVAYEQYF. Here the CDR3 DNA reads TGTGCCAGCAGCTTAGGGGACGTGGCCTACGAGCAGTACTTC. Filled out from reference TRBV7-2 and TRBJ2-7, the complete variable domain reads GAGVSQSPSNKVTEKGKDVELRCDPISGHTALYWYRQSLGQGLEFLIYFQGNSAPDKSGLPSDRFSAERTGGSVSTLTIQRTQQEDSAVYLCASSLGDVAYEQYFGPGTRLTVT.

The CDR3 protein is CASSLRTSGTDTQYF. CDR3 DNA sequence: TGTGCCAGCAGCCTCCGGACTAGCGGCACAGATACGCAGTATTTT. The chain couples TRBV7-8 to TRBJ2-3; TRBD2 matches 9 bases. The germline V gene has CDR1 SGHVS and CDR2 FQNEAQ. The V gene end was trimmed by 5 bases and the J gene end by 1 base; junction bases not matched to a gene: 4. The CDR3 is made up of 15 amino acids. The full variable domain, its missing parts supplied by reference TRBV7-8 and TRBJ2-3, is GAGVSQSPRYKVAKRGQDVALRCDPISGHVSLFWYQQALGQGPEFLTYFQNEAQLDKSGLPSDRFFAERPEGSVSTLKIQRTQQEDSAVYLCASSLRTSGTDTQYFGPGTRLTVL.

The CDR3 region has the DNA TGTGCCAGCAGCTTGGGACAGACTAGCAATCAGCCCCAGCATTTT. It yields the protein CASSLGQTSNQPQHF. The V call is TRBV7-9, the J call TRBJ1-5, with 7 bases fitting TRBD1. With 3 bases clipped from V and 0 bases from J, the junction kept 2 bases outside the gene matches. This CDR3 is 15 amino acids long. The germline CDR1 and CDR2 sequences are SEHNR and FQNEAQ (reference sequence).

This chain connects TRBV27 to TRBJ1-2; D remains unclear. V was shortened by 5 bases and J by 5 bases, with 18 bases between the two germline ends. Germline V CDR1 and CDR2: MNHEY, SMNVEV (reference sequence). The CDR3 is made up of 15 amino acids. Here the CDR3 DNA reads TGTGCCAGCAGTATGAACTCCCAGGTTTCATATGGCTACACCTTC. Encoded protein: CASSMNSQVSYGYTF.

The chain combines TRBV7-2 with TRBJ2-1; a weak D match, TRBD1 (6 bases). Trimming pared 4 bases from V and 4 bases from J, leaving 20 bases between. The CDR3 totals 17 residues. The germline CDR1 and CDR2 sequences are SGHTA and FQGNSA. The CDR3 sequence: CASSYGLGGGRYNEQFF. The CDR3 DNA follows: TGTGCCAGCAGCTACGGCCTCGGTGGGGGCAGGTACAATGAGCAGTTCTTC.

This chain connects TRBV10-3 to TRBJ1-1; a possible D gene is TRBD1 (6 bases). CDR3 length: 14 residues. With 6 bases removed from V and 6 bases from J, the gap between germline ends came to 17 bases. CDR1 and CDR2 from the germline V gene are ENHRY and SYGVKD. The DNA for the CDR3 is TGTGCCATCAGGCCAGAGGGGGGCGGCCCTGAAGCTTTCTTT. It yields the protein CAIRPEGGGPEAFF.

This clone occurred once. This chain joins TRBV29-1 and TRBJ2-1; weak D call: TRBD2 (6 bases). V dropped 7 bases and J dropped 5 bases, with 18 bases sitting between them. Germline assignment: CDR1 SQVTM and CDR2 ANQGSEA. The CDR3 length is 14 residues. The CDR3 nucleotides read TGCAGCGGGTTTGGACTGGAGGGCCACAATGAGCAGTTCTTC. This translates into CSGFGLEGHNEQFF.

The chain joins TRBV30 to TRBJ2-3; D perhaps matches TRBD2 (6 bases). Germline values: CDR1 GTSNPN, CDR2 SVGIG (reference sequence). V shed 1 base and J shed 2 bases, with 10 bases lying between them. The CDR3 is 14 amino acids. The CDR3 DNA reads as TGTGCCTGGAGTGAGGGCGGGGCCACAGATACGCAGTATTTT. Translating gives CAWSEGGATDTQYF. Filled out from reference TRBV30 and TRBJ2-3, the complete variable domain reads SQTIHQWPATLVQPVGSPLSLECTVEGTSNPNLYWYRQAAGRGLQLLFYSVGIGQISSEVPQNLSASRPQDRQFILSSKKLLLSDSGFYLCAWSEGGATDTQYFGPGTRLTVL.

The CDR3 sequence: CASSTGTSGRGYTF. In nucleotides, the CDR3 is TGTGCCAGCAGTACAGGGACATCGGGACGGGGCTACACCTTC. V and J are TRBV6-4 and TRBJ1-2, with TRBD1 as a possible D gene (6 bases). The V end lost 5 bases, the J end lost 8 bases, and 18 bases lay between the germline ends. The CDR3 is 14 residues long. Looked up from germline, CDR1 is MRHNA and CDR2 is SNTAGT.

The rearrangement links TRBV19 to TRBJ2-5, with 7 bases matching TRBD2. In germline, CDR1 is LNHDA, CDR2 SQIVND (reference sequence). The CDR3 has 14 residues. Unmatched junction bases numbered 4, after V lost 4 bases and J lost 2 bases. The CDR3 loop is CASSTPAGQETQYF. In nucleotides, the CDR3 is TGTGCCAGTAGTACACCAGCGGGACAAGAGACCCAGTACTTC.